Below, 15 T cell receptor beta chains from the same sample are listed, as sequenced in a study of blood T cell repertoires in COVID-19. Method: immunoSEQ multiplex PCR; TCRdb's copy keeps in-frame clones and lacks some. The table has roughly 200,000 clones, approximately 85% seen once; the top ten hold 10% to 11%. Material for sequencing was peripheral blood. Receptors were obtained from a human donor with active or convalescent COVID-19. The donor label of this sample is uncertain.

This clone has a handful of counts. The chain is built from TRBV7-6 and TRBJ2-2, with TRBD2 as a possible D gene (6 bases). This CDR3 comprises 16 residues. Looked up from germline, CDR1 is SGHVS and CDR2 is FNYEAQ. Trimming cost V 5 bases and J 4 bases, with 17 bases left between them. The CDR3 is CASSVGLPRGTGELFF. CDR3 DNA: TGTGCCAGCAGCGTGGGACTCCCTAGGGGCACCGGGGAGCTGTTTTTT.

The chain employs TRBV6-5 and TRBJ2-2; TRBD1 might be the D (6 bases). V lost 7 bases and J lost 2, with 14 bases in between. The length of the CDR3 is 15 residues. Germline CDR1 and CDR2: MNHEY and SVGAGI. The CDR3 DNA reads TGTGCCAGCATCCCACGGGACAAAAACACCGGGGAGCTGTTTTTT. This gives the protein CASIPRDKNTGELFF.

The chain uses TRBV27 and TRBJ1-2, with D possibly being TRBD1 (5 bases). Germline V gives CDR1 MNHEY, CDR2 SMNVEV (reference sequence). This CDR3 is built from 13 residues. V was shortened by 2 bases and J by 8 bases, with 12 bases between the two germline ends. CDR3 region: CASSLGGGGGYTF. As DNA, the CDR3 is TGTGCCAGCAGTTTAGGGGGAGGCGGCGGCTACACCTTC.

The V gene is TRBV7-2, the J gene TRBJ1-6, with 8 bases that match TRBD1. The J segment lost 8 bases and the V segment lost 2 bases, leaving 8 bases of the junction unmatched. The CDR3 has 16 amino acids. Germline V CDR1 and CDR2: SGHTA, FQGNSA. CDR3 DNA sequence: TGTGCCAGCAGCTTAACCCAGGGGGCGCGTGATTCACCCCTCCACTTT. It encodes CASSLTQGARDSPLHF.

This clone has only one observation. The chain recombines TRBV28 with TRBJ2-1, with 7 bases that match TRBD2. Germline V gene sequence: CDR1 MDHEN, CDR2 SYDVKM. With V trimmed by 5 bases and J by 6 bases, 13 bases remained unmatched. The CDR3 consists of 16 residues. The CDR3 DNA is TGTGCCAGCAGTCCCTGGAGGGGCGGGAGTAGCAATGAGCAGTTCTTC. It translates to CASSPWRGGSSNEQFF.

The chain recombines TRBV7-3 with TRBJ2-4; 7 nucleotides match TRBD2. The germline CDR1 and CDR2 sequences are SGHTA and FQGTGA. This CDR3 spans 15 amino acids. V lost 2 bases to trimming and J lost 5 bases; unmatched junction nucleotides: 6. In DNA, the CDR3 is TGTGCCAGCAGCTTATCTAGCGGCTCGGAAAACATTCAGTACTTC. This gives the protein CASSLSSGSENIQYF.

The V call is TRBV11-1, the J call TRBJ2-5; possible D gene TRBD2, 7 bases. The germline CDR1 and CDR2 sequences are SGHAT and FQDESV (reference sequence). The V end lost 2 bases, the J end lost 5 bases, and 9 bases lay between the germline ends. CDR3 length: 13 residues. The CDR3 region is CASSLRGAETQYF. The DNA of the CDR3 is TGTGCCAGCAGCTTACGGGGGGCCGAGACCCAGTACTTC. Full variable domain (rest looked up from reference TRBV11-1 and TRBJ2-5): EAEVAQSPRYKITEKSQAVAFWCDPISGHATLYWYRQILGQGPELLVQFQDESVVDDSQLPKDRFSAERLKGVDSTLKIQPAELGDSAMYLCASSLRGAETQYFGPGTRLLVL.

This clone was counted once. The J gene is TRBJ1-2, the V gene TRBV28, with TRBD1 matching 8 bases. The CDR3 loop spans 16 amino acids. Trimming took 8 bases from V and 1 from J; bases not matched to a gene: 12. Germline-derived CDR1 and CDR2 are MDHEN and SYDVKM. CDR3 sequence (DNA): TGTGCCAGCGGCGGCGACAGGGGCACCCATAACTATGGCTACACCTTC. Amino acids: CASGGDRGTHNYGYTF.

J is TRBJ2-7 and V is TRBV4-1; no firm D call. The V and J ends lost 0 bases and 2 bases respectively, with 11 bases between them. The CDR3 sequence is 15 residues long. Germline-derived CDR1 and CDR2 are MGHRA and YSYEKL. CDR3 sequence reads: CASSQERSGAYEQYF. As DNA, the CDR3 is TGCGCCAGCAGCCAAGAAAGATCCGGAGCCTACGAGCAGTACTTC.

V is TRBV4-3 and J is TRBJ2-5, with 14 bases identical to TRBD2. The CDR3 totals 17 residues. Germline values: CDR1 LGHNA, CDR2 YSLEER. Losses at the gene ends were 0 bases for V and 3 bases for J; bases not matched to a gene: 3. The CDR3 DNA follows: TGCGCCAGCAGCCAAGATCCGGGACTAGCGGGGGAAGAGACCCAGTACTTC. Its protein is CASSQDPGLAGEETQYF.

The chain is built from TRBV18 and TRBJ2-3; D unclear. This CDR3 spans 14 amino acids. CDR1 KGHSH and CDR2 LQKENI come from the germline V gene. The V gene lost 1 base and the J gene lost 2 bases, with 7 bases spanning the gap. The CDR3 bases are TGTGCCAGCTCACCACGACTTAACACAGATACGCAGTATTTT. This codes for CASSPRLNTDTQYF.

The rearrangement joins TRBV7-3 to TRBJ2-3, with 12 bases fitting TRBD2. CDR3 size: 13 residues. Germline V lookup: CDR1 SGHTA, CDR2 FQGTGA. V trimming: 7 bases; J trimming: 6 bases; junction bases outside the gene matches: 2. CDR3 sequence reads: CASTSGGADTQYF. The CDR3 DNA reads TGTGCCAGCACTAGCGGGGGGGCCGATACGCAGTATTTT. The full variable domain, rest sourced from reference TRBV7-3 and TRBJ2-3, is GAGVSQTPSNKVTEKGKYVELRCDPISGHTALYWYRQSLGQGPEFLIYFQGTGAADDSGLPNDRFFAVRPEGSVSTLKIQRTERGDSAVYLCASTSGGADTQYFGPGTRLTVL.

V and J are TRBV28 and TRBJ1-4; 9 positions agree with TRBD1. The CDR3 covers 15 residues. V lost 3 bases, J lost 8 bases, and 7 bases stayed unmatched. Germline CDR1 reads MDHEN; CDR2 reads SYDVKM. CDR3 loop: CASSFFGTGWEKLFF. CDR3 bases: TGTGCCAGCAGTTTCTTCGGGACAGGGTGGGAAAAACTGTTTTTT. Drawing the rest from reference TRBV28 and TRBJ1-4, the complete variable domain is DVKVTQSSRYLVKRTGEKVFLECVQDMDHENMFWYRQDPGLGLRLIYFSYDVKMKEKGDIPEGYSVSREKKERFSLILESASTNQTSMYLCASSFFGTGWEKLFFGSGTQLSVL.

This sequence joins TRBV5-1 and TRBJ1-4, with TRBD1 matching 8 bases. CDR1 is SGHRS and CDR2 is YFSETQ in the germline V gene. The ends lost 2 bases at V and 3 bases at J; junction bases unmatched: 6. The CDR3 extends over 16 amino acids. Written as DNA, the CDR3 is TGCGCCAGCAGCTTAGGACAGGGAGTGTCTAATGAAAAACTGTTTTTT. Its translation is CASSLGQGVSNEKLFF.

This chain connects TRBV30 to TRBJ2-5; TRBD2 matches 12 bases. The length of the CDR3 is 16 residues. V trimming: 2 bases; J trimming: 4 bases; junction bases outside the gene matches: 8. The germline V gene encodes CDR1 GTSNPN and CDR2 SVGIG (reference sequence). The CDR3 region is CAWSRLAGGPGETQYF. The CDR3 DNA reads as TGTGCCTGGAGTAGGCTAGCGGGGGGGCCGGGAGAGACCCAGTACTTC.